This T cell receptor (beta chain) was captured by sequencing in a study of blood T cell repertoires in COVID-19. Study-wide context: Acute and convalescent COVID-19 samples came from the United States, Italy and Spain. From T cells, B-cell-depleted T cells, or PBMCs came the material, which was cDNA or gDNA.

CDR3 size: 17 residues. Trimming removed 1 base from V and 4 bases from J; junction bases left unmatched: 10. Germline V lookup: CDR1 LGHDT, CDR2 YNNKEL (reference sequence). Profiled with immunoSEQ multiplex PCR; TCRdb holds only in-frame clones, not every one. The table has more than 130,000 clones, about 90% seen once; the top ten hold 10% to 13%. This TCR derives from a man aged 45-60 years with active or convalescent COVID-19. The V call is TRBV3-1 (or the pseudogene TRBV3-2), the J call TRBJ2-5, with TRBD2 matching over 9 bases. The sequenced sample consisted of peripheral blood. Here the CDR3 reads CASSQARVAGVGETQYF. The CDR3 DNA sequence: TGTGCCAGCAGCCAAGCGAGAGTAGCGGGAGTGGGAGAGACCCAGTACTTC.